The clone carrying this T cell receptor beta chain occurred a few times. This CDR3 has 12 amino acids. CDR1 MRHNA and CDR2 SNTAGT come from the germline V gene. V lost 5 bases to trimming and J lost 7 bases, with 9 bases between them. Assay used: immunoSEQ multiplex PCR; TCRdb lists only in-frame clones, some missing. The sample contains about 99,000 clones, 84% of which appear only once. The data derive from a study of blood T cell repertoires in COVID-19. At the level of the study: The United States, Italy and Spain provided the acute and convalescent COVID-19 samples. The analysed material was cDNA or gDNA that came from T cells, B-cell-depleted T cells, or PBMCs.

The TCR sequence derives from a human donor in a cohort sampled during active or convalescent COVID-19. The chain recombines TRBV6-4 with TRBJ1-3, with unresolved D. The sequenced sample was peripheral blood. CDR3 residues: CASSTYTNTIYF. CDR3 coding DNA: TGTGCCAGCAGTACATACACCAACACCATATATTTT.